This TCR beta chain is drawn from a study of shared clonotypes between healthy human individuals. In the source study's methods: Quality scores were absent from the junction-only immunoSEQ sequences, so filtering differed. Libraries were prepared by immunoSEQ multiplex PCR; TCRdb keeps only in-frame clonotypes and omits some of them. The V and J calls and clone size come from that table; D and trimming were worked out from the DNA. The data hold about 2.4 million clones, with about 92% observed a single time. The CDR3 consists of 15 residues. Germline assignment: CDR1 ENHRY and CDR2 SYGVKD. V was clipped by 10 bases and J by 2 bases, with 17 bases between them.

The V call is TRBV10-3, the J call TRBJ2-2; D is undetermined. This clonotype was obtained from a man in his late teens or twenties in good health. Sequenced sample: naive CD4+ T cells sorted from blood. Indicated subset: CD45RA+ positively selected. The CDR3 DNA is TGTGCCACCTCGGGCCAGGCAAGAAACACCGGGGAGCTGTTTTTT. Protein sequence: CATSGQARNTGELFF.